This T cell receptor (beta chain) was identified during a study of T cell changes during pregnancy in multiple sclerosis. Measured with immunoSEQ multiplex PCR; TCRdb has only the in-frame clones, and not every one. The sample carries about 61,000 clones, over 90% recorded once. This clone was found a few times. The CDR3 is 12 amino acids. After removal of 11 bases from V and 3 bases from J, the junction contained 6 bases not matched to a gene. Germline V gives CDR1 LNHDA, CDR2 SQIVND (reference sequence). This receptor was identified in a female donor with multiple sclerosis, enrolled in a pregnancy study. The sequencing here drew on CD8+ T cells from peripheral blood mononuclear cells, taken in the third trimester of pregnancy. The chain employs TRBV19 and TRBJ1-2; TRBD1 aligns across 7 bases. CDR3 loop: CAGRDRYYGYTF. The CDR3 DNA reads as TGTGCCGGCCGGGACAGATACTATGGCTACACCTTC.